The 30 T cell receptor beta chains listed next were all sequenced from one sample in a study of blood T cell repertoires in COVID-19. Clones were sequenced by immunoSEQ multiplex PCR, and TCRdb holds only the in-frame ones, with some missing. The sample holds approximately 210,000 clones; almost 85% are singletons and the top ten take approximately 15%. Sequencing input: PBMCs or T cells enriched from blood (not recorded which). The source of these receptors is a man aged 35-49 years who had recovered from COVID-19.

The V and J genes are TRBV3-1 (or the pseudogene TRBV3-2) and TRBJ2-3; D unresolved. This CDR3 spans 12 amino acids. Trimming shortened V by 5 bases and J by 5 bases, and 8 bases separated the two germline ends. CDR1 is LGHDT, CDR2 YNNKEL, per germline (reference sequence). CDR3 coding DNA: TGTGCCAGCAGCTCTACGAAAGATACGCAGTATTTT. Protein: CASSSTKDTQYF.

The J gene is TRBJ2-7, the V gene TRBV6-6; tentatively, D is TRBD2 (5 bases). Trimming took 5 bases from V and 0 from J, leaving 20 bases between them. This CDR3 region has 17 residues. CDR1 and CDR2 from the germline V gene are MNHNY and SVGAGI (reference sequence). The CDR3 nucleotides read TGTGCCAGCAGTCGCTCTGCCCTGAGCGGTAGCTCCTACGAGCAGTACTTC. Protein product: CASSRSALSGSSYEQYF.

This sequence joins TRBV20-1 and TRBJ2-7; D is unresolved. Looked up from germline, CDR1 is DFQATT and CDR2 is SNEGSKA (reference sequence). V lost 6 bases, J lost 6 bases, and 12 bases lay in between. The CDR3 is 11 residues long. CDR3 sequence reads: CSAPEPTEQYF. The CDR3 bases are TGCAGTGCCCCCGAGCCCACCGAGCAGTACTTC.

This chain links TRBV5-1 with TRBJ2-3; TRBD2 might be the D (5 bases). The CDR3 sequence is 16 residues long. Germline V gene sequence: CDR1 SGHRS, CDR2 YFSETQ. Trimming removed 0 bases from V and 0 bases from J, with 11 bases in between. CDR3 coding DNA: TGCGCCAGCAGCTTGGCGCGAGGGTATAGCACAGATACGCAGTATTTT. Amino acid sequence: CASSLARGYSTDTQYF.

The chain recombines TRBV5-8 with TRBJ1-3; D possibly corresponds to TRBD1 (6 bases). With 1 base removed from V and 0 bases from J, the gap between germline ends came to 17 bases. Looked up from germline, CDR1 is SGHTS and CDR2 is YDEGEE. The CDR3 spans 18 residues. This CDR3 reads CASSLYRTTGRSGNTIYF. In DNA form, the CDR3 reads TGTGCCAGCAGCTTGTACCGAACCACAGGGCGCTCTGGAAACACCATATATTTT.

The chain combines TRBV3-1 (or the pseudogene TRBV3-2) with TRBJ1-2, with D perhaps TRBD1 (6 bases). Trimming took off 3 bases at V and 0 bases at J, with 14 bases between the two ends. This CDR3 is 16 amino acids long. Germline CDR1 is LGHDT and CDR2 is YNNKEL (reference sequence). The chain's CDR3 is CASSQMNRAANYGYTF. CDR3 in DNA: TGTGCCAGCAGCCAGATGAACAGGGCAGCTAACTATGGCTACACCTTC.

CDR3 bases: TGTGCCAGCAGCAAAGAAAACGGAGGGGACACTGAAGCTTTCTTT. Translated: CASSKENGGDTEAFF. The chain joins TRBV21-1 to TRBJ1-1. TRBV21-1 is shown as a pseudogene. This CDR3 contains 15 residues.

This chain joins TRBV19 and TRBJ1-1; a weak D match, TRBD1 (5 bases). Trimming took off 7 bases at V and 0 bases at J, with 15 bases between the two ends. Germline CDR1 reads LNHDA; CDR2 reads SQIVND (reference sequence). The CDR3 spans 15 residues. The CDR3 loop is CASKITGTLNTEAFF. CDR3 DNA sequence: TGTGCCAGTAAGATAACCGGGACTCTGAACACTGAAGCTTTCTTT.

J is TRBJ2-7 and V is TRBV2; D may be TRBD1 (5 bases). The germline V gene has CDR1 SNHLY and CDR2 FYNNEI. This CDR3 contains 13 residues. Deletions cut 9 bases from V and 0 bases from J, with 12 bases between. The CDR3 loop is CASAEQGSYEQYF. The CDR3 DNA reads TGTGCCAGTGCGGAGCAGGGCTCCTACGAGCAGTACTTC.

This clone was seen only once. The chain recombines TRBV4-2 with TRBJ1-2; D remains ambiguous. CDR3 length equals 13 residues. Germline lookup yields CDR1 LGHNA and CDR2 YNFKEQ. Trimming took off 3 bases at V and 1 base at J, with 6 bases between the two ends. In DNA form, the CDR3 reads TGTGCCAGCAGCCAGTTAGTTAACTATGGCTACACCTTC. This sequence encodes CASSQLVNYGYTF.

The rearrangement links TRBV19 to TRBJ1-2; 9 bases match TRBD1. The CDR3 consists of 13 residues. Trimming removed 5 bases from V and 2 bases from J; junction bases left unmatched: 0. Germline V CDR1 and CDR2: LNHDA, SQIVND (reference sequence). Here the CDR3 reads CASSGQGNYGYTF. In DNA, the CDR3 is TGTGCCAGTAGTGGACAGGGGAACTATGGCTACACCTTC.

A few counts support this clone. V is TRBV2 and J is TRBJ1-2, with D uncertain. Germline CDR1 SNHLY, CDR2 FYNNEI. V was trimmed by 8 bases and J by 5 bases, leaving 9 bases between them. This CDR3 has 11 amino acids. The CDR3 loop is CASGSIYGYTF. Here the CDR3 DNA reads TGTGCCAGCGGTAGTATTTATGGCTACACCTTC.

Details on this clone: Other nucleotide sequences in the sample specify the same CDR3. This chain joins TRBV7-2 and TRBJ2-3; tentative D call: TRBD2 (6 bases). CDR1 is SGHTA and CDR2 is FQGNSA in the germline V gene. CDR3 length equals 14 residues. With 5 bases removed from V and 3 bases from J, the gap between germline ends came to 12 bases. The CDR3 DNA follows: TGTGCCAGCAGCCTCCTCGCGGGGACAGATACGCAGTATTTT. It yields the protein CASSLLAGTDTQYF.

The J gene is TRBJ1-3, the V gene TRBV5-1; D uncertain. The CDR3 is made up of 17 amino acids. V was pared by 0 bases and J by 0 bases, with 13 bases between. Germline CDR1 SGHRS, CDR2 YFSETQ. This CDR3 reads CASSLDQAVSSGNTIYF. DNA for the CDR3: TGCGCCAGCAGCTTGGATCAGGCCGTGAGCTCTGGAAACACCATATATTTT.

This chain uses TRBV2 with TRBJ1-5; 10 bases are a match to TRBD1. Losses at the gene ends were 6 bases for V and 9 bases for J; bases not matched to a gene: 11. Germline CDR1 SNHLY, CDR2 FYNNEI. This CDR3 spans 15 amino acids. CDR3 sequence (DNA): TGTGCCAGCAGGGGGGGGACAGGGGCCTCTTTGCCCCAGCATTTT. Translated: CASRGGTGASLPQHF.

The chain couples TRBV9 to TRBJ2-7; D might be TRBD2 (6 bases). This CDR3 has 15 residues. V was clipped by 0 bases and J by 7 bases, with 17 bases between them. CDR1 and CDR2 from the germline V gene are SGDLS and YYNGEE. This CDR3 reads CASSVEAGPAGEQYF. The CDR3 DNA reads TGTGCCAGCAGCGTAGAAGCAGGGCCGGCGGGGGAGCAGTACTTC. The full variable domain, in which reference TRBV9 and TRBJ2-7 provide the parts outside the CDR3, is DSGVTQTPKHLITATGQRVTLRCSPRSGDLSVYWYQQSLDQGLQFLIQYYNGEERAKGNILERFSAQQFPDLHSELNLSSLELGDSALYFCASSVEAGPAGEQYFGPGTRLTVT.

This chain joins TRBV4-1 and TRBJ2-3; D remains ambiguous. V lost 5 bases and J 1 base, leaving 16 bases between the germline ends. The CDR3 has 16 residues. The germline CDR1 and CDR2 sequences are MGHRA and YSYEKL. The CDR3: CASSESRFAGTDTQYF. The CDR3 DNA reads as TGCGCCAGCAGCGAGAGTAGATTTGCGGGCACAGATACGCAGTATTTT.

This chain uses TRBV5-4 with TRBJ1-1; D not resolved. CDR1 is SGHNT and CDR2 is YYREEE in the germline V gene (reference sequence). V was pared by 4 bases and J by 2 bases, with 18 bases between. CDR3 length: 16 residues. The CDR3 loop reads CASSPYSPGGNTEAFF. CDR3 coding DNA: TGTGCCAGCAGCCCCTACAGTCCGGGAGGTAACACTGAAGCTTTCTTT.

This clone was seen only a few times. The chain couples TRBV7-2 to TRBJ2-7; possibly TRBD2 for D (6 bases). Germline CDR1 is SGHTA and CDR2 is FQGNSA. V was cut by 5 bases and J by 1 base, with 15 bases left in between. This CDR3 has 15 amino acids. In DNA form, the CDR3 reads TGTGCCAGCAGCCCGGGGTCGGGGAGGTCCTACGAGCAGTACTTC. Amino acids: CASSPGSGRSYEQYF.

The chain couples TRBV6-5 to TRBJ2-2; D remains unclear. The ends were cut back, 7 bases at V and 1 base at J, with 7 bases in the middle. The CDR3 runs to 13 residues. From germline, CDR1 is MNHEY and CDR2 SVGAGI. For the CDR3, the DNA is TGTGCCAGCAAAACTGGGAACACCGGGGAGCTGTTTTTT. Its translation is CASKTGNTGELFF.

The chain recombines TRBV6-2 or TRBV6-3 with TRBJ1-5; TRBD1 aligns across 8 bases. The germline V gene encodes CDR1 MNHEY and CDR2 SVGEGT. V was pared by 6 bases and J by 9 bases, with 16 bases of the junction left unmatched. The length of the CDR3 is 16 residues. The CDR3, as DNA: TGTGCCAGCAGCCAGGCCTTGGACAGGGCGTCGAGGCCCCAGCATTTT. Translated: CASSQALDRASRPQHF.

The chain couples TRBV27 to TRBJ2-5; TRBD2 aligns across 9 bases. Germline trimming cut 4 bases from V and 2 bases from J; bases unmatched to any gene: 8. The CDR3 runs to 16 residues. Germline values: CDR1 MNHEY, CDR2 SMNVEV (reference sequence). The CDR3 sequence: CASSSPTSGKQETQYF. For the CDR3, the DNA is TGTGCCAGCAGTTCCCCGACTAGCGGAAAACAAGAGACCCAGTACTTC.

V gene TRBV6-1 combines with J gene TRBJ1-1; D gene uncertain. Germline V gene lookup returns CDR1 MNHNS and CDR2 SASEGT. Trimming removed 2 bases at V and 1 base at J, with 5 bases between. The CDR3 runs 13 residues. The CDR3 region is CASSEQENTEAFF. DNA for the CDR3: TGTGCCAGCAGTGAACAGGAGAACACTGAAGCTTTCTTT.

V and J are TRBV29-1 and TRBJ1-2; D call uncertain. The CDR3 is 10 amino acids. The ends were cut back, 4 bases at V and 4 bases at J, with 4 bases in the middle. From germline, CDR1 is SQVTM and CDR2 ANQGSEA. In nucleotides, the CDR3 is TGCAGCGTTGTCAGCTATGGCTACACCTTC. It is translated as CSVVSYGYTF.

This chain joins TRBV5-4 and TRBJ2-3; the match to TRBD2 covers 9 bases. The V gene's germline CDR1 is SGHNT and CDR2 YYREEE (reference sequence). Trimming cost V 7 bases and J 0 bases; bases outside gene matches: 9. The CDR3 sequence is 16 residues long. The CDR3 DNA is TGTGCCAGCGCCCGGGGAGCGGGGGGTAGCACAGATACGCAGTATTTT. Amino acids: CASARGAGGSTDTQYF.

This chain links TRBV4-1 with TRBJ1-4; 8 bases map to TRBD1. The ends lost 4 bases at V and 8 bases at J; junction bases unmatched: 9. The CDR3 runs 15 residues. In germline, CDR1 is MGHRA, CDR2 YSYEKL. CDR3 bases: TGCGCCAGCAGCCTGAGGACAGGGAGGGAGGAAAAACTGTTTTTT. Encoded protein: CASSLRTGREEKLFF.

About this clone: Sequence at one end of the junction differs from germline and may be a read error. The rearrangement uses TRBV7-2 and TRBJ2-7, with 10 bases identical to TRBD1. Germline CDR1 SGHTA, CDR2 FQGNSA. This CDR3 contains 12 residues. The chain's CDR3 is CASSPHPGQGSF. The DNA for the CDR3 is TGTGCCAGCAGCCCCCACCCGGGACAGGGGAGCTTC.

The genes are TRBV11-3 and TRBJ1-2, with 11 positions matching TRBD1. Per germline, CDR1 SGHNT and CDR2 YENEEA. V dropped 5 bases and J dropped 6; count of bases not matched to a gene: 5. The CDR3 extends over 14 amino acids. The CDR3 DNA reads as TGTGCCAGCAGCAAAGGACAGGGGGCCGATGGCTACACCTTC. It yields the protein CASSKGQGADGYTF.

The rearrangement joins TRBV28 to TRBJ1-1; D unclear. The CDR3 sequence is 11 residues long. Germline CDR1 MDHEN, CDR2 SYDVKM. Trimming removed 3 bases from V and 7 bases from J, with 6 bases in between. CDR3: CASSLRSEAFF. As DNA, the CDR3 is TGTGCCAGCAGTTTGAGAAGTGAAGCTTTCTTT.

This chain's CDR3 is CASRGQFNQPQHF. The CDR3 DNA reads TGTGCCAGCAGGGGACAGTTTAATCAGCCCCAGCATTTT. The J gene is TRBJ1-5, the V gene TRBV28; 7 nucleotides match TRBD1. From germline, CDR1 is MDHEN and CDR2 SYDVKM. This CDR3 is 13 amino acids long. The V segment lost 6 bases and the J segment 4 bases; nucleotides outside the gene matches: 3. The variable domain in full, completed from reference TRBV28 and TRBJ1-5, reads DVKVTQSSRYLVKRTGEKVFLECVQDMDHENMFWYRQDPGLGLRLIYFSYDVKMKEKGDIPEGYSVSREKKERFSLILESASTNQTSMYLCASRGQFNQPQHFGDGTRLSIL.